Listed below are T cell receptor beta chains from one sample, sequenced in a study of T cells in Graves' hyperthyroidism and ophthalmopathy. TCRdb processed the multiplex PCR reads anew with MiXCR; each CDR3 protein has one entry. The table has about 420,000 distinct CDR3 sequences, around 14% seen once; the top ten hold 13% to 15%. The sample comprised blood. Receptor source: a woman younger than 30 with Graves' hyperthyroidism. CDR3s include the opening cysteine and the closing phenylalanine or tryptophan. The order of the fields is CDR3 protein, CDR3 DNA, V gene, J gene, clone size, D gene. The D gene is left open where the match is weak. Only part of the rows carry a size: once, few, many, or a class if the clone is expanded.

CASRRATSGRANGEQFF	TGTGCCAGCAGACGGGCGACTAGCGGGAGGGCAAACGGTGAGCAGTTCTTC	TRBV28	TRBJ2-1	many	TRBD2
CASSLALAGGPGEQFF	TGTGCCAGCAGCTTGGCCTTAGCGGGGGGGCCGGGTGAGCAGTTCTTC	TRBV5-5	TRBJ2-1	few	TRBD2
CASSYLALGSKNIQYF	TGTGCCAGCAGTTACTTGGCCTTAGGATCCAAAAACATTCAGTACTTC	TRBV28	TRBJ2-4	few	NA
CASSIQGTRTTDTQYF	TGTGCCAGCTCAATTCAGGGGACGCGGACGACAGATACGCAGTATTTT	TRBV6-1	TRBJ2-3	NA	NA
CASWSLRRERNTGELFF	TGTGCCAGTTGGAGTTTAAGGCGGGAGCGGAACACCGGGGAGCTGTTTTTT	TRBV6-1	TRBJ2-2	NA	TRBD2
CASSSRRDLNTEAFF	TGTGCCAGCAGCTCGAGGCGGGATTTAAACACTGAAGCTTTCTTT	TRBV11-1	TRBJ1-1	many	NA
CASMDGPGDGTQYF	TGCGCCAGCATGGACGGACCCGGGGATGGGACCCAGTACTTC	TRBV5-1	TRBJ2-5	few	NA
CATKETRYEQYF	TGTGCCACAAAAGAAACTCGCTACGAGCAGTACTTC	TRBV6-2/TRBV6-3	TRBJ2-7	many	NA
CASSRQNTYEQYF	TGTGCCAGCAGTCGGCAGAATACCTACGAGCAGTACTTC	TRBV27	TRBJ2-7	many	NA
CSARGPPGTSGGLSYEQYF	TGCAGTGCTAGAGGTCCACCCGGGACTAGCGGGGGCCTCTCCTACGAGCAGTACTTC	TRBV20-1	TRBJ2-7	many	TRBD2
CASSTVAGSQDEQFF	TGTGCCAGCAGTACCGTAGCGGGATCGCAGGATGAGCAGTTCTTC	TRBV28	TRBJ2-1	many	TRBD2
CASSEPGTRNGDTQYF	TGTGCCAGCAGCGAACCCGGGACTAGAAATGGAGATACGCAGTATTTT	TRBV2	TRBJ2-3	NA	TRBD2
CATSPVRRADTQYF	TGTGCCACCTCGCCAGTTAGGCGAGCAGATACGCAGTATTTT	TRBV6-1	TRBJ2-3	few	NA
CASSRTGGRGNTIYF	TGTGCCAGCAGCCGGACAGGGGGCAGGGGAAACACCATATATTTT	TRBV13	TRBJ1-3	NA	TRBD1
CASSEGRGKRYEQFF	TGTGCCAGCAGCGAAGGAAGAGGAAAGAGGTATGAGCAGTTCTTC	TRBV7-9	TRBJ2-1	many	NA
CASSLYLVTGELFF	TGCGCCAGCAGCCTTTATTTGGTCACCGGGGAGCTGTTTTTT	TRBV4-1	TRBJ2-2	NA	NA
CASSSRGQGASNQPQHF	TGTGCCAGCAGTTCGCGAGGACAGGGGGCAAGCAATCAGCCCCAGCATTTT	TRBV6-5	TRBJ1-5	NA	TRBD1
CASGFRGTGLFTEAFF	TGTGCCAGCGGGTTCAGAGGGACAGGGTTGTTCACTGAAGCTTTCTTT	TRBV11-2	TRBJ1-1	many	TRBD1
CASLGTPPDEQFF	TGTGCCAGCCTGGGGACTCCCCCCGATGAGCAGTTCTTC	TRBV28	TRBJ2-1	many	NA
CSVSPRVGDTQYF	TGCAGCGTTAGTCCCAGGGTGGGAGATACGCAGTATTTT	TRBV29-1	TRBJ2-3	few	NA
CASSLGGWNSPLHF	TGTGCCAGCAGCCTAGGGGGCTGGAATTCACCCCTCCACTTT	TRBV5-5	TRBJ1-6	many	TRBD1
CSTKGQNIYEQYF	TGCAGTACGAAGGGACAAAACATCTACGAGCAGTACTTC	TRBV20-1	TRBJ2-7	NA	NA
CASGWSGVNEQFF	TGTGCTAGTGGTTGGTCAGGGGTCAATGAGCAGTTCTTC	TRBV12-5	TRBJ2-1	many	NA
CASSRGGFRNEQFF	TGTGCCAGCAGCCGCGGCGGGTTCCGCAATGAGCAGTTCTTC	TRBV3-1	TRBJ2-1	many	NA
CASSFGMGFNEQFF	TGTGCCAGCAGCTTTGGAATGGGGTTCAATGAGCAGTTCTTC	TRBV5-4	TRBJ2-1	few	NA
CASSQYFSSGSSYEQYF	TGTGCCAGCAGCCAATACTTCTCTAGCGGGAGCTCCTACGAGCAGTACTTC	TRBV3-1	TRBJ2-7	many	TRBD2
CASVRSPGQLFPFRETQYF	TGTGCTAGTGTCCGCTCTCCGGGACAGCTTTTCCCCTTCCGGGAGACCCAGTACTTC	TRBV12-5	TRBJ2-5	NA	TRBD1
CASSLYGRSSYEQYF	TGTGCCAGCAGTTTATACGGGAGATCCTCCTACGAGCAGTACTTC	TRBV28	TRBJ2-7	many	NA
CASSDPGGGPFDEQFF	TGTGCCAGCAGCGACCCTGGTGGGGGGCCCTTTGATGAGCAGTTCTTC	TRBV25-1	TRBJ2-1	few	NA
CASSPGQGIWQPQHF	TGTGCCAGCTCACCGGGACAGGGGATTTGGCAGCCCCAGCATTTT	TRBV18	TRBJ1-5	NA	TRBD1
CASSQAIPSYEQYF	TGCGCCAGCAGCCAAGCAATCCCCTCGTACGAGCAGTACTTC	TRBV7-3	TRBJ2-7	NA	NA
CASSRPPNEQYF	TGTGCCAGCAGTAGGCCCCCAAACGAGCAGTACTTC	TRBV6-1	TRBJ2-7	few	NA
CASTLGGHGELFF	TGTGCCAGCACCCTTGGGGGACACGGGGAGCTGTTTTTT	TRBV6-2/TRBV6-3	TRBJ2-2	few	NA
CASSHDRNTEAFF	TGTGCCAGCAGCCACGACCGCAACACTGAAGCTTTCTTT	TRBV3-1	TRBJ1-1	many	NA
CASSLALTTVNTGELFF	TGTGCCAGCAGCTTAGCCCTTACGACTGTGAACACCGGGGAGCTGTTTTTT	TRBV7-9	TRBJ2-2	NA	NA
CASSAGLAHEQYF	TGTGCCAGCAGCGCGGGACTAGCCCACGAGCAGTACTTC	TRBV7-3	TRBJ2-7	many	TRBD2
CSARDRGGLRVNEQFF	TGCAGTGCTAGAGATCGGGGGGGGCTTCGAGTCAATGAGCAGTTCTTC	TRBV20-1	TRBJ2-1	NA	TRBD2
CAISEEGTWEKLFF	TGTGCCATCAGTGAGGAGGGGACCTGGGAAAAACTGTTTTTT	TRBV10-3	TRBJ1-4	NA	NA
CSARERQTNTEAFF	TGCAGTGCTAGAGAACGGCAGACGAACACTGAAGCTTTCTTT	TRBV20-1	TRBJ1-1	many	NA
CASSFEVSAYEQYF	TGTGCCAGCAGCTTTGAGGTGTCGGCCTACGAGCAGTACTTC	TRBV7-9	TRBJ2-7	NA	NA
CSASITGGSQPQHF	TGCAGTGCTAGCATAACAGGGGGCAGTCAGCCCCAGCATTTT	TRBV20-1	TRBJ1-5	few	TRBD1
CASRLGGETQYF	TGTGCCAGCAGGCTAGGTGGGGAGACCCAGTACTTC	TRBV28	TRBJ2-5	many	NA
CASSQDRGLYTDTQYF	TGTGCCAGCAGCCAAGATCGGGGACTCTACACAGATACGCAGTATTTT	TRBV3-1	TRBJ2-3	many	NA
CASSVGAGNYGYTF	TGTGCCAGCAGTGTAGGCGCAGGGAACTATGGCTACACCTTC	TRBV2	TRBJ1-2	many	NA
CASSPLPGQGRSSTGELFF	TGTGCCAGCAGCCCGCTGCCGGGACAGGGTCGATCAAGCACCGGGGAGCTGTTTTTT	TRBV7-3	TRBJ2-2	NA	TRBD1
CAISLGQGPSYEQYF	TGTGCCATCAGTCTGGGACAGGGGCCTTCCTACGAGCAGTACTTC	TRBV10-3	TRBJ2-7	NA	TRBD1
CASSEALNQPQHF	TGTGCCAGCAGTGAAGCGCTCAATCAGCCCCAGCATTTT	TRBV2	TRBJ1-5	many	NA
CASSQESAVRKTQYF	TGCGCCAGCAGCCAAGAGTCAGCCGTCCGGAAGACCCAGTACTTC	TRBV4-3	TRBJ2-5	many	NA
CASSQEGQFPNYGYTF	TGCGCCAGCAGCCAAGAGGGGCAGTTTCCTAACTATGGCTACACCTTC	TRBV4-1	TRBJ1-2	NA	NA
CASGVLGSEAFF	TGTGCCAGCGGAGTATTGGGCTCTGAAGCTTTCTTT	TRBV27	TRBJ1-1	few	NA
CSAVSGSGWETQYF	TGCAGTGCTGTTAGCGGGAGTGGGTGGGAGACCCAGTACTTC	TRBV20-1	TRBJ2-5	NA	TRBD2
CASSYAFGGAGQETQYF	TGTGCCAGCAGTTACGCTTTCGGGGGCGCAGGGCAAGAGACCCAGTACTTC	TRBV6-2/TRBV6-3	TRBJ2-5	many	NA
CASSLSGGVYEQYF	TGTGCCAGCAGCCTCTCAGGGGGGGTCTACGAGCAGTACTTC	TRBV7-2	TRBJ2-7	NA	NA
CASRTYSNQPQHF	TGTGCCAGCCGCACTTATAGCAATCAGCCCCAGCATTTT	TRBV2	TRBJ1-5	many	NA
CASSVEGGSYNEQFF	TGTGCCAGCAGCGTAGAAGGCGGGTCCTACAATGAGCAGTTCTTC	TRBV9	TRBJ2-1	NA	NA
CSAVPGTEPYEQYF	TGCAGCGCCGTTCCCGGGACCGAACCCTACGAGCAGTACTTC	TRBV29-1	TRBJ2-7	few	NA
CASSYGPTAEAFF	TGTGCCAGCAGTTACGGCCCGACAGCTGAAGCTTTCTTT	TRBV6-5	TRBJ1-1	many	NA
CASRTGMGNQPQHF	TGTGCCAGTCGAACGGGAATGGGCAATCAGCCCCAGCATTTT	TRBV6-1	TRBJ1-5	many	NA
CASSQATTNQETQYF	TGTGCCAGCAGCCAAGCGACTACAAATCAAGAGACCCAGTACTTC	TRBV3-1	TRBJ2-5	many	NA